Below, 6 T cell receptor beta chains from the same sample are listed, as sequenced in a study of T cell responses to AZD1222 COVID-19 vaccine. The protocol was immunoSEQ multiplex PCR, while the TCRdb copy is restricted to in-frame clones and leaves out a portion. The sample carries 43,000 or so clones, less than 95% recorded once. This material consisted of peripheral blood, taken 28 days after the second AZD1222 dose. The source of these receptors is an adult who received the AZD1222 COVID-19 vaccine.

The chain links TRBV6-2 or TRBV6-3 to TRBJ2-1; D tentatively reads TRBD1 or TRBD2 (6 bases each). Per germline, CDR1 MNHEY and CDR2 SVGEGT. CDR3 length equals 15 residues. V lost 2 bases and J 4 bases, leaving 12 bases between the germline ends. CDR3: CASSYGGLSYNEQFF. CDR3 nucleotides: TGTGCCAGCAGTTACGGGGGGCTTTCTTACAATGAGCAGTTCTTC.

The J gene is TRBJ1-6, the V gene TRBV27; 9 bases align to TRBD1. The CDR3 runs 14 residues. Germline V gene lookup returns CDR1 MNHEY and CDR2 SMNVEV (reference sequence). Germline trimming cut 5 bases from V and 10 bases from J; bases unmatched to any gene: 6. The CDR3 spells CASSPWDRDSPLHF. The CDR3 nucleotides read TGTGCCAGCAGTCCCTGGGACAGGGACTCACCCCTCCACTTT.

Here the CDR3 reads CASSLQGSYGYTF. As DNA, the CDR3 is TGTGCCAGCAGTTTGCAGGGCAGCTATGGCTACACCTTC. This rearrangement joins TRBV27 to TRBJ1-2; D may be TRBD1 (5 bases). The CDR3 has 13 residues. Germline CDR1 MNHEY, CDR2 SMNVEV (reference sequence). The V end was cut by 3 bases, the J end by 4 bases, with 9 bases between.

The chain uses TRBV3-1 (or the pseudogene TRBV3-2) and TRBJ1-6; 8 bases line up with TRBD1. Germline V gives CDR1 LGHDT, CDR2 YNNKEL (reference sequence). The CDR3 sequence is 14 residues long. The ends lost 6 bases at V and 7 bases at J; junction bases unmatched: 5. DNA for the CDR3: TGTGCCAGCAGACAGGGGGGCCTGAATTCACCCCTCCACTTT. Translated: CASRQGGLNSPLHF.

The gene calls are TRBV21-1 and TRBJ2-7; the table's D call TRBD2 went unverified against the DNA. TRBV21-1 is classified as a pseudogene. The CDR3 totals 17 residues. The CDR3 bases are TGTGCCAGCAGCAAAGCCTGGGAGGATTGGGTGTCCTACGAGCAGTACTTC. Its translation: CASSKAWEDWVSYEQYF.

The chain joins TRBV27 to TRBJ1-1; 9 bases align to TRBD1. V was clipped by 10 bases and J by 5 bases; unmatched bases: 5. The CDR3 has 12 amino acids. The V gene's germline CDR1 is MNHEY and CDR2 SMNVEV (reference sequence). This chain's CDR3 is CAIGQGRTEAFF. CDR3 sequence (DNA): TGTGCCATCGGACAGGGGAGGACTGAAGCTTTCTTT.